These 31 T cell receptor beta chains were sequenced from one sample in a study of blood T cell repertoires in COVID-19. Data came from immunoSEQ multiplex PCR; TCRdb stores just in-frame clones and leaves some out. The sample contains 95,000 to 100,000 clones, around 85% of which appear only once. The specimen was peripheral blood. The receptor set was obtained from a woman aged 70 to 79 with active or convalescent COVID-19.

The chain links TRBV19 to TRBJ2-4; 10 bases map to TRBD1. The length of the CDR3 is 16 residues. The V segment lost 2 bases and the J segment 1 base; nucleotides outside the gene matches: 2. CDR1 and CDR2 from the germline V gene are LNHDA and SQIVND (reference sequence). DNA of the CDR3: TGTGCCAGTAGTATACGGACAGGGGGGGCCAAAAACATTCAGTACTTC. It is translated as CASSIRTGGAKNIQYF.

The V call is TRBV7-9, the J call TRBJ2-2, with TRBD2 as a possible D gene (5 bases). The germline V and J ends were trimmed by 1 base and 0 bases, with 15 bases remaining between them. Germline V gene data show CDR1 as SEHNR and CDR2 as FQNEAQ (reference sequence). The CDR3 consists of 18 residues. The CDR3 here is CASSLVRGQVTNTGELFF. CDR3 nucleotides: TGTGCCAGCAGCTTAGTACGGGGTCAGGTGACGAACACCGGGGAGCTGTTTTTT.

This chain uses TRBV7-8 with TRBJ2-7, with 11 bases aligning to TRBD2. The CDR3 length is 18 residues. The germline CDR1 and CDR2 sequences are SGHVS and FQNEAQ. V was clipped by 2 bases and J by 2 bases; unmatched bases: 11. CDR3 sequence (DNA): TGTGCCAGCAGCTTACTCCCCGTTAGCGGGAGGGGGGCCTACGAGCAGTACTTC. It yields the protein CASSLLPVSGRGAYEQYF.

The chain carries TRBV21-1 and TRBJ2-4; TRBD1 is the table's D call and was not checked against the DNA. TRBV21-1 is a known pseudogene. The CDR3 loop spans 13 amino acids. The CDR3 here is CASSLRTGDIQYF. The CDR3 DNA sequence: TGTGCCAGCAGCCTACGGACAGGGGACATTCAGTACTTC.

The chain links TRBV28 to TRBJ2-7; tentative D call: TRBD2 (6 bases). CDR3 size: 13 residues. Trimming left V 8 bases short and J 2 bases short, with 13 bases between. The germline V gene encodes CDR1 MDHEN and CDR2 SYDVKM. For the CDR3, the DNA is TGTGCCAGCTCCTTAGCGGAGCCCTACGAGCAGTACTTC. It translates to CASSLAEPYEQYF.

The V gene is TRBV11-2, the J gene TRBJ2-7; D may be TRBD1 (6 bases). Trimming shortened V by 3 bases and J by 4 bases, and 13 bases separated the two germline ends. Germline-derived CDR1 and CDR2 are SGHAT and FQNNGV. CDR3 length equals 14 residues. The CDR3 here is CASSLARGEYEQYF. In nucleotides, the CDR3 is TGTGCCAGCAGCTTGGCCAGGGGAGAGTACGAGCAGTACTTC.

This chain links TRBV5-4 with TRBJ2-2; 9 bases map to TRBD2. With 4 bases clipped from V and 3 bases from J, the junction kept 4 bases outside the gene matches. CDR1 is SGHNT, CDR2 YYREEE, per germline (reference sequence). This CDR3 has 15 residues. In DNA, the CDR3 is TGTGCCAGCAGCCGTGGGACTAGCTACACCGGGGAGCTGTTTTTT. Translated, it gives CASSRGTSYTGELFF.

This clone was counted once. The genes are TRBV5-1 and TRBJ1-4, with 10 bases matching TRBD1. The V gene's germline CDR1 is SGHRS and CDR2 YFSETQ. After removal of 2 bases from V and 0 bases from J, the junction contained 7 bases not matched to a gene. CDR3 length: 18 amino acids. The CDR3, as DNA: TGCGCCAGCAGCTTACCCGGGACAGGGGTTACAACTAATGAAAAACTGTTTTTT. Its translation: CASSLPGTGVTTNEKLFF.

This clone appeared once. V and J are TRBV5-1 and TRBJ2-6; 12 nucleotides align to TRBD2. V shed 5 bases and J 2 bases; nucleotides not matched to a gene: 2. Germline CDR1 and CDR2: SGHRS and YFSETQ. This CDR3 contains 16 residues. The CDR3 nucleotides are TGCGCCAGCAGGACTAGCGGGGGAGCTGGGGCCAACGTCCTGACTTTC. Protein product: CASRTSGGAGANVLTF.

The CDR3 reads CASSYVTSTDTQYF. CDR3 DNA sequence: TGTGCCAGCAGTTACGTGACTAGTACAGATACGCAGTATTTT. The chain combines TRBV6-2 or TRBV6-3 with TRBJ2-3; D is possibly TRBD2 (6 bases). V gave up 2 bases and J gave up 3 bases, with 9 bases separating them. Germline CDR1 MNHEY, CDR2 SVGEGT. The CDR3 spans 14 residues.

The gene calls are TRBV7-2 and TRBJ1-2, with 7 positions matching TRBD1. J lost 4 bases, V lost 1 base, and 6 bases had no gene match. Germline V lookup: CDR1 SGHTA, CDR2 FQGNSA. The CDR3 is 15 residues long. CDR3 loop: CASSLEVGQFYGYTF. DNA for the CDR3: TGTGCCAGCAGCTTAGAAGTGGGACAGTTCTATGGCTACACCTTC.

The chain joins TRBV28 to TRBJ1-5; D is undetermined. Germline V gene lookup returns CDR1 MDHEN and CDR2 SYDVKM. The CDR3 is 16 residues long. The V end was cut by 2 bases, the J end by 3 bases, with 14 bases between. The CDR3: CASSLHTSNLNQPQHF. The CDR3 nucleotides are TGTGCCAGCAGTTTACACACCTCGAATCTCAATCAGCCCCAGCATTTT.

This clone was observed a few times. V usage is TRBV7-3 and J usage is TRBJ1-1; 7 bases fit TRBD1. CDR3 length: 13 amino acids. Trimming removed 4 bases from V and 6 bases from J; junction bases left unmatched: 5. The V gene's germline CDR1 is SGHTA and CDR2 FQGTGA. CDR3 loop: CASSSDRDAEAFF. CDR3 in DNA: TGTGCCAGCAGCTCCGACAGGGACGCTGAAGCTTTCTTT.

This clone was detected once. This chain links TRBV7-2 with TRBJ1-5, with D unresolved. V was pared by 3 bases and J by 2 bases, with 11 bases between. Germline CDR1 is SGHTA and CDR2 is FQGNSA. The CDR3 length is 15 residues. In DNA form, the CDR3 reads TGTGCCAGCAGCTTTTCCTTCTTCCGCAATCAGCCCCAGCATTTT. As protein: CASSFSFFRNQPQHF.

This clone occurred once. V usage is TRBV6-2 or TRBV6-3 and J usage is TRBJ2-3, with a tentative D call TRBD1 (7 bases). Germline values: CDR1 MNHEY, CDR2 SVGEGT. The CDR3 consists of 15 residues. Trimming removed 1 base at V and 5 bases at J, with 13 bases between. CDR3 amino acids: CASSYFRGAVDTQYF. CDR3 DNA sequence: TGTGCCAGCAGTTACTTCAGGGGGGCAGTAGATACGCAGTATTTT.

CDR3 protein: CASSLSRGHTGELFF. CDR3 nucleotides: TGCGCCAGCAGCTTGTCAAGGGGTCACACCGGGGAGCTGTTTTTT. The chain carries TRBV5-1 and TRBJ2-2; possible D gene TRBD1, 5 bases. Germline assignment: CDR1 SGHRS and CDR2 YFSETQ. The CDR3 loop spans 15 amino acids. V was pared by 1 base and J by 3 bases, with 10 bases between.

DNA of the CDR3: TGTGCCAGCAGTTGGTCGGGAGCCTACGAGCAGTACTTC. As protein: CASSWSGAYEQYF. The J gene is TRBJ2-7, the V gene TRBV6-6; possible D gene TRBD2, 6 bases. Trimming cost V 4 bases and J 2 bases, with 9 bases left between them. The CDR3 is 13 residues long. The germline gives CDR1 MNHNY, CDR2 SVGAGI (reference sequence).

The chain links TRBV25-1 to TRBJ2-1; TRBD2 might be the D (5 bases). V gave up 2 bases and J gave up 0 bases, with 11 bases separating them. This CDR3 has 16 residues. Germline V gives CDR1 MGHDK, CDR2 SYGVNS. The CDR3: CASSEPRGFSYNEQFF. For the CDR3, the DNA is TGTGCCAGCAGTGAACCACGGGGATTCTCCTACAATGAGCAGTTCTTC.

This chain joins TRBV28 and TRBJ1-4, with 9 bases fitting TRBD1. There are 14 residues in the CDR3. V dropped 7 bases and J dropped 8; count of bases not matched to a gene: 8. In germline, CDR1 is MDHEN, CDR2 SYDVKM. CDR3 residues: CASILQGAGEKLFF. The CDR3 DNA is TGTGCCAGCATTCTACAGGGGGCCGGGGAAAAACTGTTTTTT.

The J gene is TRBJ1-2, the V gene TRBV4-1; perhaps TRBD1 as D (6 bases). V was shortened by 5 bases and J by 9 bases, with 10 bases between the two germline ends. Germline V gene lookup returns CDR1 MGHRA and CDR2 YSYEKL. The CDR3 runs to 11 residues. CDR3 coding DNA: TGCGCCAGCAGCTTGGACAGAAGCTACACCTTC. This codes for CASSLDRSYTF.

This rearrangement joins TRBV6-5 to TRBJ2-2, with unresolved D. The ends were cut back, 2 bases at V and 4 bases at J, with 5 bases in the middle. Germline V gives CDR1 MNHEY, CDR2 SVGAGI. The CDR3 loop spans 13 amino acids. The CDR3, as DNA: TGTGCCAGCAGTTACCGGGTCACCGGGGAGCTGTTTTTT. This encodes CASSYRVTGELFF.

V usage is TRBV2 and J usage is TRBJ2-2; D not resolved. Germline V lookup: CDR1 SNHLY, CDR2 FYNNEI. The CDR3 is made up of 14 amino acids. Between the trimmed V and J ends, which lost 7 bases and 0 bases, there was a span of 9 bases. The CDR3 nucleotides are TGTGCCAGCAAAGTGGGCGCGAACACCGGGGAGCTGTTTTTT. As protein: CASKVGANTGELFF.

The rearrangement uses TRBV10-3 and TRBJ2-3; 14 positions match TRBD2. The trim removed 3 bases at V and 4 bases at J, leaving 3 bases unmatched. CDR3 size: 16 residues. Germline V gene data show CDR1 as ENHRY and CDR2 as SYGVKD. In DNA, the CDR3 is TGTGCCATCAGTGAAAGGGGACTAGCGGGGGCAGATACGCAGTATTTT. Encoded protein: CAISERGLAGADTQYF.

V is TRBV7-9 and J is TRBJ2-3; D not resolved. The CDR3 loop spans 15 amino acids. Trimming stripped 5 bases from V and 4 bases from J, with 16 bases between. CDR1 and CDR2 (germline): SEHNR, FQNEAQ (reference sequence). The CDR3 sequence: CASSPKTRLSDTQYF. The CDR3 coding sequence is TGTGCCAGCAGCCCAAAAACGCGTCTCTCAGATACGCAGTATTTT.

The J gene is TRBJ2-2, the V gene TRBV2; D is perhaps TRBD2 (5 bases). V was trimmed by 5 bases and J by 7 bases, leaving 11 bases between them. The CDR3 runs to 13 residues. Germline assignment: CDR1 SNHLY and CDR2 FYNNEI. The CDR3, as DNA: TGTGCCAGCAGTTATCAAGAGGGCGGGGAGCTGTTTTTT. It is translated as CASSYQEGGELFF.

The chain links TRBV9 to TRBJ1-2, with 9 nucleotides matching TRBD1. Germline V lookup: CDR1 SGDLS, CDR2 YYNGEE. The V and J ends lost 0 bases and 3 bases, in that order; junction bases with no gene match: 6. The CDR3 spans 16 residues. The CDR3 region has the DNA TGTGCCAGCAGCGTAGGGGCGGGGGACAGGGACTATGGCTACACCTTC. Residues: CASSVGAGDRDYGYTF.

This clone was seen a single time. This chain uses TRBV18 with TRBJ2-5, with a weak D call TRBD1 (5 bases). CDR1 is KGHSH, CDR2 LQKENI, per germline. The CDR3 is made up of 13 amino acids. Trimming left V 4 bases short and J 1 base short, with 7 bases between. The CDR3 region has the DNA TGTGCCAGCTCACAGGGGATCCAAGAGACCCAGTACTTC. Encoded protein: CASSQGIQETQYF.

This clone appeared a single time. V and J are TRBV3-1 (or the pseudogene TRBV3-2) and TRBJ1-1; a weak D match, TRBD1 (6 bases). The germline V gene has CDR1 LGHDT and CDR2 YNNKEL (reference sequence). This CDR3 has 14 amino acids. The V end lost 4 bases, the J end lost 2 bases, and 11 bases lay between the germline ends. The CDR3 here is CASSLVQGNTEAFF. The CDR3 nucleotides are TGTGCCAGCAGCCTAGTACAGGGCAACACTGAAGCTTTCTTT.

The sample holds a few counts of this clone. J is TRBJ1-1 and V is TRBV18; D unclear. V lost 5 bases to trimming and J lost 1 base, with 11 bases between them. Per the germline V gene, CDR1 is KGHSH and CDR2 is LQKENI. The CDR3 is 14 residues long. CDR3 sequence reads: CASSSQASNTEAFF. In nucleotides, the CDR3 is TGTGCCAGCTCATCTCAGGCTTCGAACACTGAAGCTTTCTTT.

The CDR3 sequence is CASSPPGGLAGQRDEQFF. Here the CDR3 DNA reads TGTGCCAGCTCACCGCCAGGGGGCCTAGCGGGACAACGGGATGAGCAGTTCTTC. The chain uses TRBV18 and TRBJ2-1; possible D gene TRBD2, 9 bases. V lost 3 bases and J lost 8, with 26 bases in between. The germline CDR1 and CDR2 sequences are KGHSH and LQKENI. The CDR3 totals 18 residues.

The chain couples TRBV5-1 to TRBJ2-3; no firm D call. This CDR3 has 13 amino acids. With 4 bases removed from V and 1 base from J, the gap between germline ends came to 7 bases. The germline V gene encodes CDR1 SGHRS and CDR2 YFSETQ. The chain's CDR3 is CASSTTGTDTQYF. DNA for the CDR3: TGCGCCAGCAGCACCACGGGCACAGATACGCAGTATTTT.